One T cell receptor beta chain is described in this entry. The data derive from a study of OX40 agonist ivuxolimab in advanced cancers. On the study more broadly: Enrolled patients in dose escalation had cancers that were hepatocellular carcinoma, melanoma, renal cell or head and neck cancer. Averaging 60 years in age, with a range of 23 to 79, the cohort was 65% to 90% male.

This table comes from immunoSEQ multiplex PCR, and its TCRdb copy is limited to in-frame clones, with some not included. The table includes more than 80,000 clones, just under 95% detected once. Samples of blood were obtained at baseline, on cycle 4 day 1, and on cycle 7 day 1. The CDR3 is 13 amino acids. The germline V and J ends were trimmed by 5 bases and 7 bases, with 14 bases remaining between them. The germline V gene has CDR1 SGHTA and CDR2 FQGNSA. Source: CD4+ or CD8+ T cells sorted from blood, taken in a trial of the OX40 agonist ivuxolimab. This TCR was recovered from an adult with an advanced solid tumor such as melanoma, head and neck, liver or kidney cancer. The rearrangement uses TRBV7-2 and TRBJ1-2; D remains unclear. The CDR3 sequence is CASSLSTGGGYTF. In DNA form, the CDR3 reads TGTGCCAGCAGCCTCTCTACTGGAGGTGGCTACACCTTC.